This TCR beta chain comes out of a study of control samples from healthy donors and cancer patients. Assay used: immunoSEQ multiplex PCR; TCRdb lists only in-frame clones, some missing. Of about 410,000 clones listed, about 93% are singletons. Trimming cost V 5 bases and J 4 bases, with 21 bases left between them. CDR1 and CDR2 from the germline V gene are SGHVS and FNYEAQ. The CDR3 runs 18 residues. The V and J genes are TRBV7-6 and TRBJ2-6, with D perhaps matching TRBD1 or TRBD2 (5 bases each). The sequenced material came from PBMCs. This receptor was identified in a man in his forties with head and neck cancer. The CDR3 reads CASSRDVQGAHGANVLTF. CDR3 DNA sequence: TGTGCCAGCAGCCGGGATGTACAAGGGGCGCACGGGGCCAACGTCCTGACTTTC.